This entry concerns a single T cell receptor (beta chain). The table came from immunoSEQ multiplex PCR; TCRdb's copy has only in-frame clones and leaves some out. The repertoire holds over 120,000 clones, 76% seen once, with around 4.8% in the top ten. This CDR3 comprises 13 residues. V lost 0 bases and J 10 bases, leaving 10 bases between the germline ends. Germline-derived CDR1 and CDR2 are MGHRA and YSYEKL. The data were taken from a study of blood T cell repertoires in COVID-19. The chain couples TRBV4-1 to TRBJ1-5, with D possibly being TRBD1 (5 bases). Sequenced sample: peripheral blood. This clonotype was sampled from a woman of 80 years or more with active or convalescent COVID-19. The CDR3 protein is CASSQDGREPQHF. CDR3 DNA: TGCGCCAGCAGCCAAGATGGCAGGGAACCCCAGCATTTT.